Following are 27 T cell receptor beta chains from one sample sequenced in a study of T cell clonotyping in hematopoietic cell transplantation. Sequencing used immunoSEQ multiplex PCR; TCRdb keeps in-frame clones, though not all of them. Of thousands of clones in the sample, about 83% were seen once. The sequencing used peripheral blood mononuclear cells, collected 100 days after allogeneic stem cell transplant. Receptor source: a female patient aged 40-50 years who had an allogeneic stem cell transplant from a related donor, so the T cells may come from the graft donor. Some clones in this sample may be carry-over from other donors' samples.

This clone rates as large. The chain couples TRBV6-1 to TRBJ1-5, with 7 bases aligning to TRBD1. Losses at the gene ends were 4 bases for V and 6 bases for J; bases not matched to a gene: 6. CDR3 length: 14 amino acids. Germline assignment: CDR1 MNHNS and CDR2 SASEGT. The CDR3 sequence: CASSAGQEGQPQHF. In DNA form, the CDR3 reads TGTGCCAGCAGTGCCGGACAGGAGGGTCAGCCCCAGCATTTT.

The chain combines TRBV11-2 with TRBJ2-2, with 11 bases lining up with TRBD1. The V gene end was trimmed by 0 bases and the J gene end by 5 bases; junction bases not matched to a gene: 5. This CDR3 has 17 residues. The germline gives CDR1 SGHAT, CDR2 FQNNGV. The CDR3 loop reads CASSLDLDRGRTGELFF. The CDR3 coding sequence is TGTGCCAGCAGCTTAGATCTGGACAGGGGGCGGACCGGGGAGCTGTTTTTT. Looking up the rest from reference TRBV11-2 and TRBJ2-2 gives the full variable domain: EAGVAQSPRYKIIEKRQSVAFWCNPISGHATLYWYQQILGQGPKLLIQFQNNGVVDDSQLPKDRFSAERLKGVDSTLKIQPAKLEDSAVYLCASSLDLDRGRTGELFFGEGSRLTVL.

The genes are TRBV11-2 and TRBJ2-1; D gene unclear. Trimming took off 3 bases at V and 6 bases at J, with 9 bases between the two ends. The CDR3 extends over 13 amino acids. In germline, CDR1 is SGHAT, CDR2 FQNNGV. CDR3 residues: CASSLGLLNEQFF. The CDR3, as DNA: TGTGCCAGCAGCTTGGGCCTCCTCAATGAGCAGTTCTTC.

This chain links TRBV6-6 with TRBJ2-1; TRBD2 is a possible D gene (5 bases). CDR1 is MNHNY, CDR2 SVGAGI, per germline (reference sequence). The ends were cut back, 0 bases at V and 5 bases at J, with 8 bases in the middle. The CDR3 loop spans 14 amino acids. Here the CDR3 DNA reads TGTGCCAGCAGTTACTCTAGCGACCACAATGAGCAGTTCTTC. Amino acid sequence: CASSYSSDHNEQFF.

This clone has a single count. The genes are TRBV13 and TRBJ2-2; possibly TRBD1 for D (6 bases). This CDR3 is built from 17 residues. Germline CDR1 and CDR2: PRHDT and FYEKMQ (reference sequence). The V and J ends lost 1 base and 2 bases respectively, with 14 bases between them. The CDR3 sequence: CASSLEGDTQNTGELFF. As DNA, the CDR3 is TGTGCCAGCAGCTTAGAGGGGGACACCCAAAACACCGGGGAGCTGTTTTTT.

The CDR3 DNA reads TGCGCCAGCAGCCCGGGACAGGGGAATGAAAAACTGTTTTTT. This gives the protein CASSPGQGNEKLFF. This chain connects TRBV5-1 to TRBJ1-4; 10 bases align to TRBD1. Trimming at V came to 4 bases and at J to 5 bases, leaving 2 bases not matched to a gene. Germline loops: CDR1 SGHRS, CDR2 YFSETQ. CDR3 size: 14 residues.

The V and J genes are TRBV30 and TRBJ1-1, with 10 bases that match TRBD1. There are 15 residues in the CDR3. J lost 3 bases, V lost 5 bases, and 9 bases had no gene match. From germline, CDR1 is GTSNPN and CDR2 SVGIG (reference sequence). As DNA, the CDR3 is TGTGCCTGGGACCAAGGGGGGACAGGGGACACTGAAGCTTTCTTT. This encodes CAWDQGGTGDTEAFF.

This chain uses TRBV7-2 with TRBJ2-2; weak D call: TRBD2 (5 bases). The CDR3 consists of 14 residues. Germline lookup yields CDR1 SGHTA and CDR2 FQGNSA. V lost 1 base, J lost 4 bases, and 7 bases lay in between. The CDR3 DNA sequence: TGTGCCAGCAGCTTAGGAGGGAGCACCGGGGAGCTGTTTTTT. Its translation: CASSLGGSTGELFF.

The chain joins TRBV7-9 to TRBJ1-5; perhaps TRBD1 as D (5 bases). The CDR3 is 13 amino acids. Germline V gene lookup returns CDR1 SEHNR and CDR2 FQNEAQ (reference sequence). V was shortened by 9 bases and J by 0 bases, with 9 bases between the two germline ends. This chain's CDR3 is CASRQYSNQPQHF. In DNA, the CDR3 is TGTGCCAGTCGACAGTATAGCAATCAGCCCCAGCATTTT.

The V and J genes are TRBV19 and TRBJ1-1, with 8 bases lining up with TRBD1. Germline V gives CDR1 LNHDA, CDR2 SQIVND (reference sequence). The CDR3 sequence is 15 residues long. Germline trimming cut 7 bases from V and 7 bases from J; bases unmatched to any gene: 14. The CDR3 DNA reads TGTGCCAGTATTCCCCGGGACAGGCCTAATGTTGAAGCTTTCTTT. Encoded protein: CASIPRDRPNVEAFF. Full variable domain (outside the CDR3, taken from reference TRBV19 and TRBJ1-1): DGGITQSPKYLFRKEGQNVTLSCEQNLNHDAMYWYRQDPGQGLRLIYYSQIVNDFQKGDIAEGYSVSREKKESFPLTVTSAQKNPTAFYLCASIPRDRPNVEAFFGQGTRLTVV.

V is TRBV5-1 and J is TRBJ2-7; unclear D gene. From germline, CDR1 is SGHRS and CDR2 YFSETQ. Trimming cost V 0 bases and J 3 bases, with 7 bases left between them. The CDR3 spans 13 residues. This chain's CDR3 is CASSLASNYEQYF. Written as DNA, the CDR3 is TGCGCCAGCAGCTTGGCCTCGAACTACGAGCAGTACTTC.

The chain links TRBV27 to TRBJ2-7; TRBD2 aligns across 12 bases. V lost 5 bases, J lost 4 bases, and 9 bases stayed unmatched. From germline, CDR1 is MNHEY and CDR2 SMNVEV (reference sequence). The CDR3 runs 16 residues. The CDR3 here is CASSPTSTSGRYEQYF. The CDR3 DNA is TGTGCCAGCAGTCCTACTAGCACTAGCGGGAGGTACGAGCAGTACTTC.

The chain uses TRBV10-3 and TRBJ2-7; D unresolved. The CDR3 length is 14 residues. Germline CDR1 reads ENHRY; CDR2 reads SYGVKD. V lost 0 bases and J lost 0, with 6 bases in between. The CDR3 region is CAISESKSSYEQYF. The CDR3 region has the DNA TGTGCCATCAGTGAGTCTAAGAGCTCCTACGAGCAGTACTTC.

CDR3 sequence (DNA): TGCGCCAGCAGCTTGGTGGGCAGGGGCCCAGATACGCAGTATTTT. Amino acids: CASSLVGRGPDTQYF. This chain connects TRBV5-1 to TRBJ2-3; tentatively, D is TRBD1 (6 bases). Per germline, CDR1 SGHRS and CDR2 YFSETQ. The CDR3 covers 15 residues. The V end lost 0 bases, the J end lost 4 bases, and 12 bases lay between the germline ends.

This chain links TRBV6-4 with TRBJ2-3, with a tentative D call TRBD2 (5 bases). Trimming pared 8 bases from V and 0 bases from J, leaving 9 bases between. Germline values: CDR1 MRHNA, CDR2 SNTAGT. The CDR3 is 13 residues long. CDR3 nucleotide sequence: TGTGCCAGCGGCGAGCGGAGCACAGATACGCAGTATTTT. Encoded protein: CASGERSTDTQYF.

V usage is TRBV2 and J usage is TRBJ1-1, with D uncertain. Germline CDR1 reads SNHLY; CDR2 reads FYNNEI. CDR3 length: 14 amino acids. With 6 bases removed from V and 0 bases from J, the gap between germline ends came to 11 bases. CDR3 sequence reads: CASRVTGMNTEAFF. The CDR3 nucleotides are TGTGCCAGCAGGGTAACGGGGATGAACACTGAAGCTTTCTTT. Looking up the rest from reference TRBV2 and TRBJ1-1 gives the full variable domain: EPEVTQTPSHQVTQMGQEVILRCVPISNHLYFYWYRQILGQKVEFLVSFYNNEISEKSEIFDDQFSVERPDGSNFTLKIRSTKLEDSAMYFCASRVTGMNTEAFFGQGTRLTVV.

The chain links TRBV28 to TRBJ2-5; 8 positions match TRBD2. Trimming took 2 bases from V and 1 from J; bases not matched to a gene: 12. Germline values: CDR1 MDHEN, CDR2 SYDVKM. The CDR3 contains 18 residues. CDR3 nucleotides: TGTGCCAGCAGTTTAAGTTCGGGACTAGGATCTCTCCAAGAGACCCAGTACTTC. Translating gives CASSLSSGLGSLQETQYF.

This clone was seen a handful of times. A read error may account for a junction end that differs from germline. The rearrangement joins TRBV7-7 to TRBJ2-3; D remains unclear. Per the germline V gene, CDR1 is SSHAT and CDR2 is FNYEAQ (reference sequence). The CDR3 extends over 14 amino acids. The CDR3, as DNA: TGTGCTAGCAGCTTAGGAGACCCGAGAGATACGCAGTATTTT. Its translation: CASSLGDPRDTQYF.

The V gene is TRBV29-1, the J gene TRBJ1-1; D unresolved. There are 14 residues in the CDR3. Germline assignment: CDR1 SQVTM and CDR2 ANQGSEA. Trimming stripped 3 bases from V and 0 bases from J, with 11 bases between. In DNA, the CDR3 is TGCAGCGTTGACTCGTATGGCATGAACACTGAAGCTTTCTTT. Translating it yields CSVDSYGMNTEAFF.

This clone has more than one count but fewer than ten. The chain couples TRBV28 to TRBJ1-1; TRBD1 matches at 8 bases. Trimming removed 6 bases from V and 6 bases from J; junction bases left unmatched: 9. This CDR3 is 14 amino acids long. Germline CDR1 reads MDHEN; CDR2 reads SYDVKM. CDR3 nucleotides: TGTGCCAGCAGAATGGGACAGGAATGGTCTGAAGCTTTCTTT. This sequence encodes CASRMGQEWSEAFF.

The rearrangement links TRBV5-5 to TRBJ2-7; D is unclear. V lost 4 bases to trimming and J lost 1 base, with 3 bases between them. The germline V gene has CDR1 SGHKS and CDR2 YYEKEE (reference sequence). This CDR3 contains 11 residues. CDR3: CASSPSYEQYF. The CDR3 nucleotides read TGTGCCAGCAGCCCGTCCTACGAGCAGTACTTC.

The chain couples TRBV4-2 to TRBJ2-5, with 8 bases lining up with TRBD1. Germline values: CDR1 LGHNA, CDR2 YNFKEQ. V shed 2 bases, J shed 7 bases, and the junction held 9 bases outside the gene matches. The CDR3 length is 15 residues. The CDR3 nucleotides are TGTGCCAGCAGCCAAACGAGGACAGGGCATGGGACCCAGTACTTC. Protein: CASSQTRTGHGTQYF.

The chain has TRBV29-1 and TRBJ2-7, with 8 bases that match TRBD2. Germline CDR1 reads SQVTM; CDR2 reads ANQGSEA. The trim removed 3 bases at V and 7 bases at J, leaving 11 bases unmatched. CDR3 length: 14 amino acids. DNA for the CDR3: TGCAGCGTTGACGGGGCGGGAGGTAGCCGAGAGCAGTACTTC. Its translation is CSVDGAGGSREQYF.

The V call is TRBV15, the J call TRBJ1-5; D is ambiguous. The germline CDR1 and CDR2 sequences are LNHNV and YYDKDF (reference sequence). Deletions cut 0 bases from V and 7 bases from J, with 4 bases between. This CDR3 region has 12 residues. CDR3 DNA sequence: TGTGCCACCAGCAGAGATCAGCAGCCCCAGCATTTT. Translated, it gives CATSRDQQPQHF.

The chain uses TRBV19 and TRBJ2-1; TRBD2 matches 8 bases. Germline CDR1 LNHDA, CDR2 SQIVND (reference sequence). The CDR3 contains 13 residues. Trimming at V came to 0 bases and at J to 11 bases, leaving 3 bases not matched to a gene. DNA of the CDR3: TGTGCCAGTAGTATAGATCGGGAGGGAAAGCAGTTCTTC. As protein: CASSIDREGKQFF.

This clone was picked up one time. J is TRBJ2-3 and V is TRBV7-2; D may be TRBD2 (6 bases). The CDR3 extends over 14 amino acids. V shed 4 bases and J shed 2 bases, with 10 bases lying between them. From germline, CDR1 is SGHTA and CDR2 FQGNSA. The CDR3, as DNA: TGTGCCAGCAGCTCCAGGGACTCCACAGATACGCAGTATTTT. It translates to CASSSRDSTDTQYF.

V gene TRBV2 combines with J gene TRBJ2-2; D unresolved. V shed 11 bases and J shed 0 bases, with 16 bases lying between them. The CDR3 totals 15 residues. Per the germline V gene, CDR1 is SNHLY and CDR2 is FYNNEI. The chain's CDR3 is CAGILTHSNTGELFF. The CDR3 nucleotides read TGTGCCGGAATCTTGACCCATTCGAACACCGGGGAGCTGTTTTTT.